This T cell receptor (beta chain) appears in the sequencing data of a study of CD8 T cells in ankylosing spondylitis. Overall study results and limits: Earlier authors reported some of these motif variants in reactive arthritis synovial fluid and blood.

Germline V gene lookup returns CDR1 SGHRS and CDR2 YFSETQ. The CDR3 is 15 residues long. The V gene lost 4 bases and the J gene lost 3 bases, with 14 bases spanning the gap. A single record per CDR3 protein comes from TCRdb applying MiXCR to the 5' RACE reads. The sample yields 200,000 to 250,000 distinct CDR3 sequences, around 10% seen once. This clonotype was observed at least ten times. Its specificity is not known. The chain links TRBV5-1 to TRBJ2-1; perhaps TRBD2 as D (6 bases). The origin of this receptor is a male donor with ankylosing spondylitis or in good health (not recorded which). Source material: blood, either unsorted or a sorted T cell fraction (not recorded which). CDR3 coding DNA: TGCGCCAGCAGCCCGGCGCGGGATGTCTACAATGAGCAGTTCTTC. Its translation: CASSPARDVYNEQFF. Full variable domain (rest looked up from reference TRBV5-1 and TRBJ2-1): KAGVTQTPRYLIKTRGQQVTLSCSPISGHRSVSWYQQTPGQGLQFLFEYFSETQRNKGNFPGRFSGRQFSNSRSEMNVSTLELGDSALYLCASSPARDVYNEQFFGPGTRLTVL.